The present T cell receptor beta chain was sequenced within a study of T cell changes during pregnancy in multiple sclerosis. This clone occurred once. The trim removed 3 bases at V and 0 bases at J, leaving 3 bases unmatched. The CDR3 is 16 residues long. Per germline, CDR1 SGHRS and CDR2 YFSETQ. The table came from immunoSEQ multiplex PCR; TCRdb's copy has only in-frame clones and leaves some out. The data show approximately 50,000 clones, roughly 95% seen once. The gene calls are TRBV5-1 and TRBJ2-7; 13 positions agree with TRBD2. The clonotype comes from a female donor with multiple sclerosis, enrolled in a pregnancy study. The starting material was CD4+ T cells from peripheral blood mononuclear cells, obtained in the third trimester of pregnancy. CDR3: CASSYRTSGSSYEQYF. The CDR3, as DNA: TGCGCCAGCAGCTACCGGACTAGCGGGAGCTCCTACGAGCAGTACTTC. Drawing the rest from reference TRBV5-1 and TRBJ2-7, the complete variable domain is KAGVTQTPRYLIKTRGQQVTLSCSPISGHRSVSWYQQTPGQGLQFLFEYFSETQRNKGNFPGRFSGRQFSNSRSEMNVSTLELGDSALYLCASSYRTSGSSYEQYFGPGTRLTVT.